The T cell receptor beta chain under discussion was sequenced for a study of shared clonotypes between healthy human individuals. Study results and caveats: Larger estimated richness was generally recorded for naive subsets relative to memory subsets. An expected dependence of interdonor clonotype sharing on sequencing depth was noted.

Using immunoSEQ multiplex PCR, the repertoire was profiled, and TCRdb retains in-frame clones only, with some absent. The sample includes about 690,000 clones, around 90% of them seen just once. The CDR3 length is 13 residues. The V and J ends lost 3 bases and 8 bases respectively, with 13 bases between them. Germline V CDR1 and CDR2: MDHEN, SYDVKM. Turning to this clone: Its matching antigen is unknown.

V is TRBV28 and J is TRBJ1-1; TRBD1 might be the D (5 bases). The material sequenced was memory CD8+ T cells from PBMCs. Subset in this sample: CD45RO+ cells pooled with CCR7-negative TemRA cells. This TCR derives from a young man in good health. Some clones in this sample may be carry-over from other donors' samples. Here the CDR3 DNA reads TGTGCCAGCAGTTTCATCCCAGGGCGCGAAGCTTTCTTT. Translating it yields CASSFIPGREAFF.